The clone carrying this T cell receptor (beta chain) was recorded many times. Its antigen remains unidentified. J lost 7 bases, V lost 5 bases, and 7 bases had no gene match. This CDR3 spans 15 amino acids. This record comes from a study of T cell repertoires in cytomegalovirus infection. Overall study: Public TCR beta signatures marked donors with CMV infection and the matching HLA. Study results and limitations: Accumulated public TCR beta family frequency recognized individuals carrying CMV together with the relevant HLA. CMV-specific TCR beta clonotypes restricted by HLA-C dominated the ex vivo response.

TCRdb independently ran MiXCR on the reads; one entry per CDR3 protein. Of some 300,000 distinct CDR3 sequences in the sample, around 9.6% were seen once. This rearrangement joins TRBV12-3 or TRBV12-4 to TRBJ2-1; 11 nucleotides agree with TRBD1. The receptor was derived from a human donor in good health (CMV status not recorded). Some clones in this sample may be carry-over from other donors' samples. The sequenced sample was PBMCs. In DNA form, the CDR3 reads TGTGCCAGCAGTCGCGGACAGGGGGCGCGAAATGAGCAGTTCTTC. Translating gives CASSRGQGARNEQFF.